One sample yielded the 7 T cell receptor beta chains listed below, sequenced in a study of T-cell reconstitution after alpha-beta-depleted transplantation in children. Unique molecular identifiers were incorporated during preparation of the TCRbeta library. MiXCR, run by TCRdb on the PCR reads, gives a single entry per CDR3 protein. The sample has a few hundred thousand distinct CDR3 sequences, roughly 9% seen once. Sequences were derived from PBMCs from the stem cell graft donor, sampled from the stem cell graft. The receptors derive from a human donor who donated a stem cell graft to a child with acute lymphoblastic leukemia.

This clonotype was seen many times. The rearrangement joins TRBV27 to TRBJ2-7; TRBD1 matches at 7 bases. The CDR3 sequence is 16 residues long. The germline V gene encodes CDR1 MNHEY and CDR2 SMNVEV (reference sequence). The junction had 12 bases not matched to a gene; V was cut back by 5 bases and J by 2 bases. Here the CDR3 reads CASSPQSTGRAYEQYF. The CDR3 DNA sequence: TGTGCCAGCAGTCCCCAGTCGACAGGGCGAGCCTACGAGCAGTACTTC.

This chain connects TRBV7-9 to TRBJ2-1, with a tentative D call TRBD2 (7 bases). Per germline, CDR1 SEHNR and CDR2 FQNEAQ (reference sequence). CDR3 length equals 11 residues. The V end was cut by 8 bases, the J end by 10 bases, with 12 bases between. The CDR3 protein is CASGGAGEQFF. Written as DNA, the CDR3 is TGTGCCAGCGGGGGGGCAGGGGAGCAGTTCTTC.

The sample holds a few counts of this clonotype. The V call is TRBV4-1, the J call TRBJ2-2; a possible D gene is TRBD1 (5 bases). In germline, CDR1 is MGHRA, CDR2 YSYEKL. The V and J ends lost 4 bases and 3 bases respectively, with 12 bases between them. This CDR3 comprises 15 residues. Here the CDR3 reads CASSPPGSHTGELFF. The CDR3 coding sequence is TGCGCCAGCAGCCCTCCAGGGTCCCACACCGGGGAGCTGTTTTTT.

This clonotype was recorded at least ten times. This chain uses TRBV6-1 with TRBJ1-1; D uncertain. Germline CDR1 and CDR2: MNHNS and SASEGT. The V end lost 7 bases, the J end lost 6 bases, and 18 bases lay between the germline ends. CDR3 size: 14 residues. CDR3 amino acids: CASKGLGSPPEAFF. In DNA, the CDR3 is TGTGCCAGCAAAGGGTTGGGATCACCCCCTGAAGCTTTCTTT.

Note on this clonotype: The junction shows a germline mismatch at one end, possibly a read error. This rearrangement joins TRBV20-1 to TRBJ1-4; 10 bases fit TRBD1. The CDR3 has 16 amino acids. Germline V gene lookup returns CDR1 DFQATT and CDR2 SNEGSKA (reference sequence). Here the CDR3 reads CCAVRDRGTHNEKLFF. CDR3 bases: TGCTGTGCTGTCCGGGACAGGGGAACTCATAATGAAAAACTGTTTTTT.

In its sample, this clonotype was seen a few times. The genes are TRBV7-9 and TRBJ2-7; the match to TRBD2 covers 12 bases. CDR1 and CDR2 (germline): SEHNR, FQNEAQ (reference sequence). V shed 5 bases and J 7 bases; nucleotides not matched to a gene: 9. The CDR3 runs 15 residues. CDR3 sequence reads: CASSPPLAGGREQYF. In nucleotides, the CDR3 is TGTGCCAGCAGCCCCCCGCTAGCGGGGGGGCGGGAGCAGTACTTC.

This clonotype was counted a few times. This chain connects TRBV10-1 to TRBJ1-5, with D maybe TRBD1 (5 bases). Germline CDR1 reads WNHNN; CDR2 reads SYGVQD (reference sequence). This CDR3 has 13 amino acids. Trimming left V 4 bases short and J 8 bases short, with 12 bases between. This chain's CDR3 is CASSGEGSEPQHF. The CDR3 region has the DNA TGCGCCAGCAGTGGGGAGGGGTCCGAGCCCCAGCATTTT.